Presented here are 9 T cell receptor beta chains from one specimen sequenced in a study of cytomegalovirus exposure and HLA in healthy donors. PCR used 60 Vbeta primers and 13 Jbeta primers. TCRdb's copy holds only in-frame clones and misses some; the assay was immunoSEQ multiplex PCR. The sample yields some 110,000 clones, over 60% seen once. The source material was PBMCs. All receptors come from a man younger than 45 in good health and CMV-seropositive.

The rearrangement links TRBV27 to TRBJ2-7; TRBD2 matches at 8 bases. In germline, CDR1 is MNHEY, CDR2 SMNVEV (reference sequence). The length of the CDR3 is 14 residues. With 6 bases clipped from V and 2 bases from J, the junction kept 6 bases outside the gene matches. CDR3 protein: CASRTRGAPYEQYF. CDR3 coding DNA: TGTGCCAGCAGGACGCGGGGGGCCCCCTACGAGCAGTACTTC.

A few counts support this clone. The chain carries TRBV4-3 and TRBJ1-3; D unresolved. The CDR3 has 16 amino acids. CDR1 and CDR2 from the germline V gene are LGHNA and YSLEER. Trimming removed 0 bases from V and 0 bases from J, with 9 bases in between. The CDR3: CASSQDLPSSGNTIYF. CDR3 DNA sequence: TGCGCCAGCAGCCAAGACCTCCCCTCCTCTGGAAACACCATATATTTT.

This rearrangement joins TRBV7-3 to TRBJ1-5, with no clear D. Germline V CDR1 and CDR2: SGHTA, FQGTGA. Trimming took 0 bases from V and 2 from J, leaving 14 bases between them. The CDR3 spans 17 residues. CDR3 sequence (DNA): TGTGCCAGCAGCTTAACGGGTCCGGGAGGTGGCAATCAGCCCCAGCATTTT. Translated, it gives CASSLTGPGGGNQPQHF.

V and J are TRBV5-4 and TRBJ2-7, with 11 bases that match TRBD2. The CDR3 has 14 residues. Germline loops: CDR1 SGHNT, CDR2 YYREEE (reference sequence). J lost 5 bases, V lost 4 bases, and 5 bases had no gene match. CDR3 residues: CASSLSGGADEQYF. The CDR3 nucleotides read TGTGCCAGCAGCCTTAGCGGGGGGGCTGACGAGCAGTACTTC.

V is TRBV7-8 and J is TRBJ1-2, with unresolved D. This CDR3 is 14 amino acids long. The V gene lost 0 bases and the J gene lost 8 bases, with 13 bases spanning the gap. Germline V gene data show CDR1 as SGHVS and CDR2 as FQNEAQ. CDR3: CASSLAESRIGYTF. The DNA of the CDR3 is TGTGCCAGCAGCTTAGCGGAGTCAAGGATCGGCTACACCTTC.

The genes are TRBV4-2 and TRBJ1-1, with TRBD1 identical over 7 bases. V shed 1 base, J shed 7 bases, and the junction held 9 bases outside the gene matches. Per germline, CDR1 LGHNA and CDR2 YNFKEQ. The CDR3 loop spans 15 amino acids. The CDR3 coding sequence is TGTGCCAGCAGCCAAGGCCGAGGGGGCGCCAGTGAAGCTTTCTTT. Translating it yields CASSQGRGGASEAFF.

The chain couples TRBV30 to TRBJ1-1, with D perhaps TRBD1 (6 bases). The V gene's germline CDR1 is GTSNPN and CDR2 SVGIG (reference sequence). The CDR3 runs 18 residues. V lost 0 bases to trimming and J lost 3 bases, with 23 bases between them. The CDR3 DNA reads TGTGCCTGGAGTGTTGAGGGAGTTGGGGGGCGGGAGTACACTGAAGCTTTCTTT. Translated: CAWSVEGVGGREYTEAFF.

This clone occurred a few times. DNA of the CDR3: TGTGCCAGCAGCTTTGGGCTCCACAGCAATCAGCCCCAGCATTTT. This sequence encodes CASSFGLHSNQPQHF. The gene calls are TRBV5-6 and TRBJ1-5; D gene uncertain. CDR1 and CDR2 from the germline V gene are SGHDT and YYEEEE. Trimming left V 2 bases short and J 1 base short, with 10 bases between. This CDR3 has 15 amino acids. Together with reference TRBV5-6 and TRBJ1-5, the CDR3 gives the full variable domain: DAGVTQSPTHLIKTRGQQVTLRCSPKSGHDTVSWYQQALGQGPQFIFQYYEEEERQRGNFPDRFSGHQFPNYSSELNVNALLLGDSALYLCASSFGLHSNQPQHFGDGTRLSIL.

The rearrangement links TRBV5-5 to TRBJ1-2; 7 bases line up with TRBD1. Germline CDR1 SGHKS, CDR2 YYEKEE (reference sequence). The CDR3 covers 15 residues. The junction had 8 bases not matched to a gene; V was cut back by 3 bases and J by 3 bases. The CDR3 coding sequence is TGTGCCAGCAGCTCTCCTGCAGGGGGTTACTATGGCTACACCTTC. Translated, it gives CASSSPAGGYYGYTF. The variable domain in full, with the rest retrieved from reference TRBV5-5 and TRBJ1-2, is DAGVTQSPTHLIKTRGQQVTLRCSPISGHKSVSWYQQVLGQGPQFIFQYYEKEERGRGNFPDRFSARQFPNYSSELNVNALLLGDSALYLCASSSPAGGYYGYTFGSGTRLTVV.